Below are 26 T cell receptor beta chains sequenced from a single sample in a study of OX40 agonist ivuxolimab in advanced cancers. Library preparation was by the immunoSEQ multiplex PCR assay. TCRdb stores this immuneACCESS table with in-frame sequences only. Part of the clones is absent; in the studies checked, under half of the shortfall reflects unresolved V genes, and no reason is known for the rest. This sample lists roughly 23,000 clones; roughly 81% were detected once. Of the sample, more than 30% is held by the ten largest clones. The input for sequencing was CD4+ or CD8+ T cells sorted from blood, taken in a trial of the OX40 agonist ivuxolimab. Receptors originate from an adult with an advanced solid tumor such as melanoma, head and neck, liver or kidney cancer.

A single count supports this clone. The V and J genes are TRBV6-1 and TRBJ1-2; 7 bases are a match to TRBD1. Germline CDR1 is MNHNS and CDR2 is SASEGT. This CDR3 is 14 amino acids long. Trimming removed 0 bases from V and 7 bases from J; junction bases left unmatched: 5. The CDR3 reads CASSEAKGAGGYTF. The CDR3 nucleotides are TGTGCCAGCAGTGAAGCAAAGGGGGCTGGTGGCTACACCTTC.

CDR3 in amino acids: CASSLDRGNQPQHF. The CDR3 coding sequence is TGTGCCAGCAGCTTAGACAGGGGAAATCAGCCCCAGCATTTT. The V call is TRBV11-2, the J call TRBJ1-5; D is perhaps TRBD1 (6 bases). The CDR3 consists of 14 residues. Trimming left V 0 bases short and J 4 bases short, with 7 bases between. Germline values: CDR1 SGHAT, CDR2 FQNNGV.

This chain links TRBV25-1 with TRBJ2-7, with 7 nucleotides matching TRBD1. The CDR3 is 14 residues long. The V gene end was trimmed by 3 bases and the J gene end by 2 bases; junction bases not matched to a gene: 4. Germline V gene data show CDR1 as MGHDK and CDR2 as SYGVNS. CDR3 sequence: CASSDSRGTYEQYF. CDR3 sequence (DNA): TGTGCCAGCAGTGACAGCAGGGGGACCTACGAGCAGTACTTC.

The chain links TRBV11-2 to TRBJ1-5; no definite D call. The germline gives CDR1 SGHAT, CDR2 FQNNGV. This CDR3 has 15 residues. Trimming cost V 5 bases and J 0 bases, with 11 bases left between them. CDR3 nucleotide sequence: TGTGCCAGCAGCCTACAAGCGGATAGCAATCAGCCCCAGCATTTT. Protein: CASSLQADSNQPQHF.

V gene TRBV7-3 combines with J gene TRBJ2-2; TRBD1 agrees at 7 bases. The V gene end was trimmed by 6 bases and the J gene end by 5 bases; junction bases not matched to a gene: 3. CDR1 and CDR2 (germline): SGHTA, FQGTGA. CDR3 size: 13 residues. The CDR3 coding sequence is TGTGCCAGCAGTAGACAGGGAACCGGGGAGCTGTTTTTT. Its protein product is CASSRQGTGELFF.

The V call is TRBV5-1, the J call TRBJ1-1; D not resolved. CDR3 size: 14 residues. Germline values: CDR1 SGHRS, CDR2 YFSETQ. Trimming removed 3 bases at V and 1 base at J, with 10 bases between. The CDR3 nucleotides read TGCGCCAGCAGCTCCGTTTCATCGAACACTGAAGCTTTCTTT. Protein product: CASSSVSSNTEAFF.

The rearrangement links TRBV5-6 to TRBJ2-3; a weak D match, TRBD2 (6 bases). Germline loops: CDR1 SGHDT, CDR2 YYEEEE. This CDR3 has 14 amino acids. V lost 2 bases and J 1 base, leaving 8 bases between the germline ends. The CDR3 spells CASSFPGGTDTQYF. CDR3 sequence (DNA): TGTGCCAGCAGCTTCCCGGGGGGCACAGATACGCAGTATTTT.

The V gene is TRBV18, the J gene TRBJ2-1; TRBD2 matches 14 bases. J lost 8 bases, V lost 5 bases, and 8 bases had no gene match. The CDR3 loop spans 16 amino acids. Germline V gene data show CDR1 as KGHSH and CDR2 as LQKENI. This chain's CDR3 is CASSSGLAGEAHEQFF. For the CDR3, the DNA is TGTGCCAGCTCATCGGGACTAGCGGGAGAGGCGCATGAGCAGTTCTTC.

This sequence joins TRBV21-1 and TRBJ2-2. TRBV21-1 is shown as a pseudogene. This CDR3 is built from 14 residues. The chain's CDR3 is CASSAGTNTGELFF. CDR3 in DNA: TGTGCCAGCAGCGCCGGGACCAACACCGGGGAGCTGTTTTTT.

In this sample, this clone turned up a few times. The rearrangement joins TRBV10-2 to TRBJ1-5; TRBD1 might be the D (6 bases). This CDR3 comprises 16 residues. With 0 bases removed from V and 2 bases from J, the gap between germline ends came to 11 bases. Germline CDR1 WSHSY, CDR2 SAAADI. CDR3 residues: CASSESLQGGNQPQHF. The CDR3, as DNA: TGCGCCAGCAGTGAGTCTTTACAGGGCGGCAATCAGCCCCAGCATTTT.

This chain uses TRBV11-3 with TRBJ2-7, with 9 bases that match TRBD1. V gave up 5 bases and J gave up 2 bases; unmatched junction bases: 4. This CDR3 has 14 residues. The germline CDR1 and CDR2 sequences are SGHNT and YENEEA. The CDR3 here is CASSHRDRAYEQYF. CDR3 sequence (DNA): TGTGCCAGCAGCCACCGGGACAGGGCCTACGAGCAGTACTTC.

The chain couples TRBV5-1 to TRBJ2-4, with 10 bases aligning to TRBD1. This CDR3 has 15 amino acids. Germline V gene data show CDR1 as SGHRS and CDR2 as YFSETQ. Germline trimming cut 4 bases from V and 8 bases from J; bases unmatched to any gene: 9. In DNA form, the CDR3 reads TGCGCCAGCAGCAAAGACAGGGGGCGCGGGGACATTCAGTACTTC. It codes for CASSKDRGRGDIQYF.

The rearrangement uses TRBV19 and TRBJ2-3, with a possible D match to TRBD1 (6 bases). V was clipped by 1 base and J by 5 bases, with 16 bases between them. Germline V gene sequence: CDR1 LNHDA, CDR2 SQIVND (reference sequence). The CDR3 has 16 amino acids. CDR3 loop: CASSIGTAGAGDTQYF. The CDR3 nucleotides are TGTGCCAGTAGTATAGGGACAGCCGGGGCGGGAGATACGCAGTATTTT.

The chain links TRBV5-1 to TRBJ1-2; 9 bases map to TRBD1. The CDR3 consists of 14 residues. Germline assignment: CDR1 SGHRS and CDR2 YFSETQ. Unmatched junction bases numbered 4, after V lost 7 bases and J lost 0 bases. CDR3 DNA: TGCGCCAGCGGACAGGGGACCACTAACTATGGCTACACCTTC. Residues: CASGQGTTNYGYTF.

J is TRBJ2-1 and V is TRBV10-1, with TRBD2 matching over 7 bases. The CDR3 contains 16 residues. In germline, CDR1 is WNHNN, CDR2 SYGVQD (reference sequence). The J segment lost 5 bases and the V segment lost 2 bases, leaving 9 bases of the junction unmatched. CDR3 sequence: CASSEPGEGSDNEQFF. CDR3 bases: TGCGCCAGCAGTGAGCCGGGGGAGGGTTCGGACAATGAGCAGTTCTTC.

The rearrangement uses TRBV9 and TRBJ2-7; a weak D match, TRBD2 (6 bases). The germline V and J ends were trimmed by 3 bases and 7 bases, with 20 bases remaining between them. CDR1 and CDR2 from the germline V gene are SGDLS and YYNGEE. The CDR3 loop spans 15 amino acids. CDR3 nucleotide sequence: TGTGCCAGCAGCGAGGAGGGCGGGGCCGTACAAGAGCAGTACTTC. Protein: CASSEEGGAVQEQYF.

The chain links TRBV30 to TRBJ2-7, with 8 bases fitting TRBD1. The CDR3 spans 16 residues. The trim removed 0 bases at V and 2 bases at J, leaving 9 bases unmatched. Germline CDR1 reads GTSNPN; CDR2 reads SVGIG (reference sequence). Written as DNA, the CDR3 is TGTGCCTGGAGTGTGCCCGGGACAGGTGAGACCTACGAGCAGTACTTC. Amino acids: CAWSVPGTGETYEQYF.

The chain carries TRBV4-1 and TRBJ2-3; the match to TRBD1 covers 8 bases. V shed 2 bases and J 1 base; nucleotides not matched to a gene: 2. CDR3 length: 15 residues. CDR1 is MGHRA, CDR2 YSYEKL, per germline. As DNA, the CDR3 is TGCGCCAGCAGCCAAACGGACAGGGGCACAGATACGCAGTATTTT. It specifies CASSQTDRGTDTQYF.

This chain links TRBV6-6 with TRBJ2-7; possibly TRBD1 or TRBD2 for D (5 bases each). Trimming took 7 bases from V and 2 from J, leaving 12 bases between them. CDR1 and CDR2 from the germline V gene are MNHNY and SVGAGI (reference sequence). The CDR3 spans 13 residues. This CDR3 reads CASTTGPAYEQYF. The CDR3 DNA reads TGTGCCAGCACAACGGGACCGGCCTACGAGCAGTACTTC.

The chain employs TRBV19 and TRBJ2-5, with D unresolved. The V end was cut by 1 base, the J end by 4 bases, with 13 bases between. CDR1 and CDR2 (germline): LNHDA, SQIVND (reference sequence). CDR3 length: 15 residues. Here the CDR3 reads CASSIGAAPLETQYF. CDR3 in DNA: TGTGCCAGTAGTATAGGAGCAGCTCCCCTAGAGACCCAGTACTTC.

The genes are TRBV7-9 and TRBJ1-1, with D unclear. The CDR3 totals 15 residues. Germline values: CDR1 SEHNR, CDR2 FQNEAQ (reference sequence). V was cut by 1 base and J by 3 bases, with 12 bases left in between. The CDR3 sequence is CASSLVSTYHTEAFF. The CDR3 DNA reads TGTGCCAGCAGCTTAGTCTCAACGTACCACACTGAAGCTTTCTTT. The full variable domain, rest sourced from reference TRBV7-9 and TRBJ1-1, is DTGVSQNPRHKITKRGQNVTFRCDPISEHNRLYWYRQTLGQGPEFLTYFQNEAQLEKSRLLSDRFSAERPKGSFSTLEIQRTEQGDSAMYLCASSLVSTYHTEAFFGQGTRLTVV.

CDR3 DNA sequence: TGTGCCAGCAGGAGTGGCGACACTAGCACAGATACGCAGTATTTT. It codes for CASRSGDTSTDTQYF. The rearrangement uses TRBV6-4 and TRBJ2-3; no definite D call. In germline, CDR1 is MRHNA, CDR2 SNTAGT. The CDR3 is 15 residues long. The V and J ends lost 6 bases and 0 bases respectively, with 13 bases between them.

The rearrangement joins TRBV27 to TRBJ2-2; 8 positions agree with TRBD2. With V trimmed by 5 bases and J by 0 bases, 5 bases remained unmatched. The CDR3 is 16 residues long. Per germline, CDR1 MNHEY and CDR2 SMNVEV (reference sequence). CDR3 loop: CASSLSGTANTGELFF. CDR3 in DNA: TGTGCCAGCAGTCTTAGCGGGACCGCGAACACCGGGGAGCTGTTTTTT.

This chain links TRBV15 with TRBJ2-5; 7 nucleotides align to TRBD2. The CDR3 has 17 amino acids. V lost 1 base and J lost 5; bases outside the gene matches: 13. Looked up from germline, CDR1 is LNHNV and CDR2 is YYDKDF (reference sequence). The CDR3 sequence is CATSRGDRRRERETQYF. Here the CDR3 DNA reads TGTGCCACCAGCAGAGGGGATCGGAGGCGGGAGAGGGAGACCCAGTACTTC.

This chain connects TRBV4-1 to TRBJ1-1, with 7 bases fitting TRBD1. CDR3 length equals 15 residues. The junction had 7 bases not matched to a gene; V was cut back by 5 bases and J by 1 base. The germline gives CDR1 MGHRA, CDR2 YSYEKL. CDR3 residues: CASSGRRGKNTEAFF. In nucleotides, the CDR3 is TGCGCCAGCAGCGGACGCAGGGGGAAGAACACTGAAGCTTTCTTT.

The V call is TRBV9, the J call TRBJ1-2, with a tentative D call TRBD1 (5 bases). The CDR3 sequence is 17 residues long. The germline V gene has CDR1 SGDLS and CDR2 YYNGEE. Trimming took 0 bases from V and 4 from J, leaving 19 bases between them. The CDR3 here is CASSVATVDADFYGYTF. The CDR3 bases are TGTGCCAGCAGCGTAGCGACAGTTGATGCCGATTTCTATGGCTACACCTTC.